This record looks at one T cell receptor beta chain sequence and its context. This clone was seen more than once but under ten times. There is no known antigen for this receptor. The record has no base qualities; no much larger clone is one base away. The data are from a study of T cells in localized non-small cell lung cancer (dated by TCRdb to 2018 to 2021). At the level of the whole study: The study analyzed T cell repertoires of roughly 220 early-stage NSCLC patients, comparing tumors and uninvolved tumor-adjacent lungs. All 250 or so NSCLC patients in the cohort were treatment-naive and had localized lung tumors that were resected. A mean age of around 66 years was recorded for the NSCLC patients, of whom 129 were male and 107 were female. On the study overall, not on this receptor specifically: The highest T cell clonality was observed in uninvolved tumor-adjacent lung, where clonality exceeded that of tumor, suggesting that antigenic responses were more focused in uninvolved tumor-adjacent lung. Because multi-region tumor sequencing was not performed, intratumor heterogeneity could not be ruled out. A median of around 50 of the top 100 tumor clones were detected in paired uninvolved adjacent lung, and some 30 of these tumor clones were also found among the top 100 clones of the paired uninvolved adjacent lung. Longer overall survival was associated with higher blood T cell density, whereas shorter survival was associated with higher adjacent-lung clonality. Because of the exploratory design, TCR variables were selected using unadjusted p-values without false-discovery rate correction.

The immunoSEQ Assay was used to sequence TCR beta CDR3 regions from DNA. As for the original processing: T cell density was computed as TCR beta template counts normalized to usable DNA estimated by amplifying housekeeping genes. Richness was estimated using the preseqR package, with extrapolation to 400,000 templates for PBMC samples and to 120,000 templates for tissue samples. Clonality was defined as one minus Pielou's evenness. Tissue-enriched TCRs were identified through differential abundance testing performed on productive amino-acid clonotypes, with a minimum total count of 5 and an alpha of 0.1. The Jaccard Index and the Morisita Overlap Index were used to quantify repertoire overlap between compartments. GLIPH grouped TCR beta CDR3s together with public tetramer-defined viral CDR3s, and a viral motif had to include at least three viral sequences and also show V-gene enrichment. TCRdb took over this immuneACCESS table, retaining in-frame rearrangements with V and J assigned. Such tables are incomplete; in checked studies, under half of the missing clones stem from an unresolved V gene, and the remainder is unexplained. Clonal size and the V and J genes are those of that table, whereas D and trimming came from the DNA. This sample comprises about 78,000 clones, 84% of them detected only once. Of the sample, 2.8% falls within the top ten clones.

CDR1 and CDR2 (SEHNR, FQNEAQ) derive from the germline V gene (reference sequence). Taken from cysteine to phenylalanine, the CDR3 has 16 residues. The sequence is cut down to CDR3 DNA, 48 bases in frame from base 1. V is reduced by 4 bases and J by 0 bases, leaving a spacing of 13 bases between them. At diagnosis, peripheral blood, uninvolved tumor-adjacent lung and tumor were collected and stored as a combination of fresh-frozen and FFPE material. Blood samples were analyzed as peripheral blood mononuclear cells for TCR repertoire profiling. In this chain, TRBV7-9 is recombined with TRBJ1-5; TRBD1 might be the D gene, on 6 matching bases. The source is a man aged 35 to 70 with stage I lung adenocarcinoma. The source was peripheral blood, collected before any cancer treatment. The CDR3 protein sequence reads: CASSSDREFSNQPQHF. The DNA sequence is given as TGTGCCAGCAGCTCGGACAGAGAATTTAGCAATCAGCCCCAGCATTTT.